The entry below describes one T cell receptor beta chain. Its specificity is not known. The CDR3 length is 15 residues. V gave up 3 bases and J gave up 2 bases; unmatched junction bases: 7. Germline V gives CDR1 MGHRA, CDR2 YSYEKL. This entry is derived from a study of cytomegalovirus exposure and HLA in healthy donors. Points from the study as a whole: High sensitivity and specificity were reportedly achieved when the classifier diagnosed cytomegalovirus status.

Researchers ran the PCR with 60 Vbeta and 13 Jbeta primers. Repertoires were generated with immunoSEQ multiplex PCR, while TCRdb's copy carries only in-frame clones and drops some. In the table there are about 130,000 clones, 80% of which are singletons. The source is a man between 25 and 39 years old in good health and CMV-seropositive. Source material: PBMCs. The chain carries TRBV4-1 and TRBJ2-7, with 7 bases fitting TRBD1. The CDR3: CASSHRDSQTYEQYF. In nucleotides, the CDR3 is TGCGCCAGCAGCCACCGGGACAGCCAAACCTACGAGCAGTACTTC.